This TCR beta chain was obtained from a study of Ad26.COV2.S vaccination and SARS-CoV-2 variants. Treatment in this sample: 19 received Ad26.COV2.S at low or high dose, single or two shots; several received placebo; per-sample allocation not given. Vaccine and placebo recipients were sampled on day 63 after the first injection. This Boston cohort included adults aged 18-55 years. TCRdb keeps only in-frame clones here, not all; method: immunoSEQ multiplex PCR. This table holds fewer than 400,000 clones, approximately 91% found once. CDR1 is SEHNR, CDR2 FQNEAQ, per germline (reference sequence). With 5 bases removed from V and 8 bases from J, the gap between germline ends came to 13 bases. The length of the CDR3 is 13 residues.

The sequencing used peripheral blood, collected in a trial of Ad26.COV2.S vaccine versus placebo. This chain connects TRBV7-9 to TRBJ1-5; D is unclear. The TCR sequence derives from a person aged 18 to 65 who received the Ad26.COV2.S COVID-19 vaccine or a placebo. This chain's CDR3 is CASSRLELEPQHF. The CDR3 DNA is TGTGCCAGCAGCCGTTTAGAACTCGAGCCCCAGCATTTT.